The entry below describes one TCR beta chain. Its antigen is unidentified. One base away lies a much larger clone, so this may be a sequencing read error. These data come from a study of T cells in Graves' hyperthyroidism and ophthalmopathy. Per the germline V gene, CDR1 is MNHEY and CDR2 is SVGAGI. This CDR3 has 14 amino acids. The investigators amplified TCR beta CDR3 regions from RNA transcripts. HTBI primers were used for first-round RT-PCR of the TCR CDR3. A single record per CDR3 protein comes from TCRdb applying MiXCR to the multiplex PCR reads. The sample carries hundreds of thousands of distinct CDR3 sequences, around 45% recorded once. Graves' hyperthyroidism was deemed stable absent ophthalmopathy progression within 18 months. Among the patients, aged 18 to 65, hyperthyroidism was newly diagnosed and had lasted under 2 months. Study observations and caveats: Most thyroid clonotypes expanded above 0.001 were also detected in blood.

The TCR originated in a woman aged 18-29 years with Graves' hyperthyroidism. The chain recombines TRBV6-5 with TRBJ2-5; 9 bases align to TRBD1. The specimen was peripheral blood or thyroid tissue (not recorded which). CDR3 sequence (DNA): TGTGCCAGCAGGGGGACAGGGCGGCAAGGGACCCAGTGCTTC. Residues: CASRGTGRQGTQCF.